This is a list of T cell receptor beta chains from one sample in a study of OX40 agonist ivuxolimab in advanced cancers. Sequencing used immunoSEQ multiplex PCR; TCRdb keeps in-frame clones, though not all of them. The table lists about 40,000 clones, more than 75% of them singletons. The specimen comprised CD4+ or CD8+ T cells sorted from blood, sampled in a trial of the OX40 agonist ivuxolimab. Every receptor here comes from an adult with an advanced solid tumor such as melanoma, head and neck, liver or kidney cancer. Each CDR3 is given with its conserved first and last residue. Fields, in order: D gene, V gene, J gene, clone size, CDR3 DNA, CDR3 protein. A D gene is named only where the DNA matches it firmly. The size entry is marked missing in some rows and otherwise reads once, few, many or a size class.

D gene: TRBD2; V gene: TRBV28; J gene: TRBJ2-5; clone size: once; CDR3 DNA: TGTGCCAGCAGTTTGCTCGGGAGGGCCGGAGAGACCCAGTACTTC; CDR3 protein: CASSLLGRAGETQYF
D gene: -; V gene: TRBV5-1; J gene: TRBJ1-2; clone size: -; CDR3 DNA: TGCGCCAGCAGCTTGGACACAGGGTACTATGGCTACACCTTC; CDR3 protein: CASSLDTGYYGYTF
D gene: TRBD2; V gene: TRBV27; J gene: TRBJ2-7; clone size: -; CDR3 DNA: TGTGCCAGCAGTTTACAAGGGACTAGCGGGACCTACGAGCAGTACTTC; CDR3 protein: CASSLQGTSGTYEQYF
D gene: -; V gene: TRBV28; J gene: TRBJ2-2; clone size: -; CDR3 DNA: TGTGCCAGCAGTTTGTGGACGGTGAACACCGGGGAGCTGTTTTTT; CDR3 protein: CASSLWTVNTGELFF
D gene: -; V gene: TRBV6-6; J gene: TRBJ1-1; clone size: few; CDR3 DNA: TGTGCCAGCGCCGACGGGCAGAACACTGAAGCTTTCTTT; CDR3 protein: CASADGQNTEAFF
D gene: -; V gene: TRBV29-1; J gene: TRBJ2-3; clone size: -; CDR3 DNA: TGCAGCGTTGAATTGGCCTCGCTTACGTCAGATACGCAGTATTTT; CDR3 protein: CSVELASLTSDTQYF
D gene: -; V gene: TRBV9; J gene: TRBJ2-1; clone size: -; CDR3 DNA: TGTGCCAGCAGCGTTGGCTCCGTGGGTGAGCAGTTCTTC; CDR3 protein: CASSVGSVGEQFF
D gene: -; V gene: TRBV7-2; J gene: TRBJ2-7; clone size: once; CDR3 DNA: TGTGCCAGCAGCTTAGGGGGACGGGGGCCAACCTACGAGCAGTACTTC; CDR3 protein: CASSLGGRGPTYEQYF
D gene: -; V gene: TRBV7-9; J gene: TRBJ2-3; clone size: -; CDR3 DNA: TGTGCCAGCAGCTTCAGTACCTGGGGCACAGATACGCAGTATTTT; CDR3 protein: CASSFSTWGTDTQYF
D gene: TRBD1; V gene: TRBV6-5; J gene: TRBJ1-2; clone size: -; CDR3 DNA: TGTGCCAGCACCAACAGGGGATGGCATGGCTACACCTTC; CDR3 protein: CASTNRGWHGYTF
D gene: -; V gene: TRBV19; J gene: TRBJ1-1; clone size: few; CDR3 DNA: TGTGCCAGTAGTAGCGGTGTAGGTGAAGCTTTCTTT; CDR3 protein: CASSSGVGEAFF
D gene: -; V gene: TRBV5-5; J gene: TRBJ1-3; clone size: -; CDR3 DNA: TGTGCCAGCACCCCTTCAGTGGGGGGAAACACCATATATTTT; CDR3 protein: CASTPSVGGNTIYF
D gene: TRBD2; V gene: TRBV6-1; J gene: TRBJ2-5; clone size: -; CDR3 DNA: TGTGCCAGCAGTGAATTAGCGGGAGGGCAAGAGACCCAGTACTTC; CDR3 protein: CASSELAGGQETQYF
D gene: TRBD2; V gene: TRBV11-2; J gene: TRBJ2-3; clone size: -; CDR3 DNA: TGTGCCAGCAGCTTAGGGGCGGGGGGGCAGTATTTT; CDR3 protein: CASSLGAGGQYF
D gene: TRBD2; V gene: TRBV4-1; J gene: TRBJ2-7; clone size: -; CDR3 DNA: TGCGCCAGCAGCCAAGCCTGGACTAGCGCTCGGGAGCAGTACTTC; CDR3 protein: CASSQAWTSAREQYF
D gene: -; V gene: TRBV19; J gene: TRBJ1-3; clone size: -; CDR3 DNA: TGTGCCAGTAGTATAATGATCGAGGCTGGAAACACCATATATTTT; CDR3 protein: CASSIMIEAGNTIYF
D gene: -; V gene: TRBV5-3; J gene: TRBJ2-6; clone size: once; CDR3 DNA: TGTGCCAGAAGCTTGAAGGTGCCCTCTGGGGCCAACGTCCTGACTTTC; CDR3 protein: CARSLKVPSGANVLTF
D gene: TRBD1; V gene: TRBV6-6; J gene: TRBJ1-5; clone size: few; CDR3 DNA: TGTGCCAGCAGTTACTCGGGACAGGGAAATCAGCCCCAGCATTTT; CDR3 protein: CASSYSGQGNQPQHF
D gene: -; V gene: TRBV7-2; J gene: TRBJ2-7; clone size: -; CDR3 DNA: TGTGCCAGCAGCTCACGGAGAGACGGCGAGCAGTACTTC; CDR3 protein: CASSSRRDGEQYF
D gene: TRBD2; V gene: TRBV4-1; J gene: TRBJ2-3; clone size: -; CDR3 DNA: TGCGCCAGCAGCCAAAGCGGGGGGCCAGATACGCAGTATTTT; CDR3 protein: CASSQSGGPDTQYF
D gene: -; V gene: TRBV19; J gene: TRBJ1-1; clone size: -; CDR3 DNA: TGTGCCAGTAGTATAAGGCCCCCTCGGGCCAACACTGAAGCTTTCTTT; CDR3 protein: CASSIRPPRANTEAFF
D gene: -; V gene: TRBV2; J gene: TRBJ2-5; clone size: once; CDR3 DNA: TGTGCCAGCAGTCGACCCTCAGGGACCCAGTACTTC; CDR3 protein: CASSRPSGTQYF
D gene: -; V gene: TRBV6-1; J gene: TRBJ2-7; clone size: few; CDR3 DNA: TGTGCCCTCCAGGATGGGGACATCGACGAGCAGTACTTC; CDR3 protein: CALQDGDIDEQYF
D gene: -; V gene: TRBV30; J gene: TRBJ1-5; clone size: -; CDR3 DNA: TGTGCCTGGAAGACGGACGGAGGGGATAGCAATCAGCCCCAGCATTTT; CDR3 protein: CAWKTDGGDSNQPQHF
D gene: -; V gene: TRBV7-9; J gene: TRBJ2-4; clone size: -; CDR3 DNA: TGTGCCAGCAGCCCCCCAGGGGGGAACGGCAAAAACATTCAGTACTTC; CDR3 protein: CASSPPGGNGKNIQYF
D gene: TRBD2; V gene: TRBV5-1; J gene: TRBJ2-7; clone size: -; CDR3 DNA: TGCGCCAGCAGCTTCGAGCGGGGGCCCACCCACGAGCAGTACTTC; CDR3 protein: CASSFERGPTHEQYF
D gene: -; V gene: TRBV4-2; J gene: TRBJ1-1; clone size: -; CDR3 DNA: TGTGCCAGCAGCTTTTCGGACAGAAGGAACACTGAAGCTTTCTTT; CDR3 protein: CASSFSDRRNTEAFF
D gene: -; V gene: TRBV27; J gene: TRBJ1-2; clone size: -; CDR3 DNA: TGTGCCAGCAGCCTCTTTGGGGCAAAAGATGGCTACACCTTC; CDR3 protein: CASSLFGAKDGYTF
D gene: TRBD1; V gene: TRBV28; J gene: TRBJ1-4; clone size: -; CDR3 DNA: TGTGCCAGCAGTTACTCCGGGACAGTTAATGAAAAACTGTTTTTT; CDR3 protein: CASSYSGTVNEKLFF
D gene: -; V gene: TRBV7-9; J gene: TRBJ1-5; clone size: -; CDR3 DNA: TGTGCCAGCAGCTCGGGACGCAGCAATCAGCCCCAGCATTTT; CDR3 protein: CASSSGRSNQPQHF
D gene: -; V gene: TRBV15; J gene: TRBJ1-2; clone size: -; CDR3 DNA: TGTGCCACCAGCCCCCAGGTAATGGTTTCGGATGGCTACACCTTC; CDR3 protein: CATSPQVMVSDGYTF
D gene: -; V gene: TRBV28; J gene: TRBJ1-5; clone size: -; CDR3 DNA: TGTGCCAGCAGTTCAAGACAGTCTAGAGAACGGAGCAATCAGCCCCAGCATTTT; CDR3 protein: CASSSRQSRERSNQPQHF
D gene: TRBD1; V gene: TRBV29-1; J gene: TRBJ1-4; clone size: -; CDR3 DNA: TGCAGCGCCCTCGCCGGGACAGGGGATAATAATGAAAAACTGTTTTTT; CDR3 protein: CSALAGTGDNNEKLFF
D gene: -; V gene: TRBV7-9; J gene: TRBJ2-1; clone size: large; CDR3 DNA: TGTGCCAGCAGCGACAAGACTATTTTGGATGAGCAGTTCTTC; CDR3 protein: CASSDKTILDEQFF
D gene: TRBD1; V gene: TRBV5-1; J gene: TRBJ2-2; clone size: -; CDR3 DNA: TGCGCCAGCAGCATTGGACAGGCGAACACCGGGGAGCTGTTTTTT; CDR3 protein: CASSIGQANTGELFF
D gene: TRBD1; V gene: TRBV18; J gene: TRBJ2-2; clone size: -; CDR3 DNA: TGTGCCAGCTCACCTACAGGGGATAACACCGGGGAGCTGTTTTTT; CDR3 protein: CASSPTGDNTGELFF
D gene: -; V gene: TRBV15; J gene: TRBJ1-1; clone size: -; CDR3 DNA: TGTGCCACCAGCACTGGCCGGAGTACTGAAGCTTTCTTT; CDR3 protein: CATSTGRSTEAFF
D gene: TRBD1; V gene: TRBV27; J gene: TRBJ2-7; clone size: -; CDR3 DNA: TGTGCCAGCAGTTTTACAGGGGGCTACGAGCAGTACTTC; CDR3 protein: CASSFTGGYEQYF
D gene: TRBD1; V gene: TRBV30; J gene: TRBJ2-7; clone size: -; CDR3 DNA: TGTGCCTGGCAGGACAGGGGGAGATACTACGAGCAGTACTTC; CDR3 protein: CAWQDRGRYYEQYF